This note documents a single T cell receptor beta chain sequence. Antigen: not known. The sample is drawn from a study of cytomegalovirus exposure and HLA in healthy donors. Study-level findings and limits: Follow-up analysis later connected one missense variant in DCLRE1C with trimming of TCR beta V- and J-genes.

Use of 60 Vbeta and 13 Jbeta primers characterized the PCR. Libraries were prepared by immunoSEQ multiplex PCR; TCRdb keeps only in-frame clonotypes and omits some of them. The data contain 190,000 or so clones, under 85% of them singletons. The TCR originated in a woman in her fifties or sixties in good health and CMV-seropositive. Source material: PBMCs.

The CDR3 is CATSLGQNEQYF. CDR3 bases: TGTGCCACCAGCCTAGGACAGAACGAGCAGTACTTC. V and J are TRBV15 and TRBJ2-5, with D maybe TRBD1 (6 bases). The J call is uncertain, as TRBJ2-7 better fits the DNA end. The V gene's germline CDR1 is LNHNV and CDR2 YYDKDF (reference sequence). The CDR3 is 12 amino acids.